The 12 T cell receptor beta chains given below trace back to one sample, sequenced in a study of cytomegalovirus exposure and HLA in healthy donors. The PCR had 60 Vbeta and 13 Jbeta primers. TCRdb keeps only in-frame clones here, not all; method: immunoSEQ multiplex PCR. The sample lists about 70,000 clones; 60% to 80% were seen once. Sequenced: PBMCs. Receptor source: a man between 25 and 39 years old in good health and CMV-seronegative.

This clone was recorded a few times. The chain uses TRBV30 and TRBJ1-2, with unresolved D. CDR3 length: 15 residues. The V gene lost 0 bases and the J gene lost 6 bases, with 17 bases spanning the gap. Germline CDR1 is GTSNPN and CDR2 is SVGIG (reference sequence). The CDR3 reads CAWSVRGSQEDGYTF. CDR3 nucleotides: TGTGCCTGGAGTGTACGGGGAAGCCAGGAGGATGGCTACACCTTC. The whole variable domain, remainder taken from reference TRBV30 and TRBJ1-2, is SQTIHQWPATLVQPVGSPLSLECTVEGTSNPNLYWYRQAAGRGLQLLFYSVGIGQISSEVPQNLSASRPQDRQFILSSKKLLLSDSGFYLCAWSVRGSQEDGYTFGSGTRLTVV.

The rearrangement uses TRBV18 and TRBJ2-3; 12 bases are shared with TRBD2. V shed 2 bases and J 4 bases; nucleotides not matched to a gene: 1. The germline CDR1 and CDR2 sequences are KGHSH and LQKENI. The CDR3 runs 15 residues. This CDR3 is CASSPTSGGPDTQYF. DNA of the CDR3: TGTGCCAGCTCACCAACTAGCGGGGGGCCAGATACGCAGTATTTT.

CDR3 coding DNA: TGTGCCAGCATCGGGAACTCCTACGAGCAGTACTTC. Translated: CASIGNSYEQYF. V and J are TRBV28 and TRBJ2-7, with D possibly being TRBD2 (5 bases). The CDR3 length is 12 residues. Germline V gene lookup returns CDR1 MDHEN and CDR2 SYDVKM. Trimming shortened V by 7 bases and J by 0 bases, and 7 bases separated the two germline ends.

This clone has only a few counts. This chain links TRBV2 with TRBJ2-7; D is perhaps TRBD2 (6 bases). Germline CDR1 SNHLY, CDR2 FYNNEI. The CDR3 totals 16 residues. Trimming stripped 3 bases from V and 0 bases from J, with 15 bases between. The CDR3 bases are TGTGCCAGCAGTGATAAGGCGGGGCGACCCTCCTACGAGCAGTACTTC. Translated: CASSDKAGRPSYEQYF.

The chain's CDR3 is CASSSLDREETQYF. The CDR3 DNA follows: TGTGCCAGCAGTTCCCTTGACAGGGAAGAGACCCAGTACTTC. The J gene is TRBJ2-5, the V gene TRBV6-5, with 7 positions matching TRBD1. Germline loops: CDR1 MNHEY, CDR2 SVGAGI. With 4 bases clipped from V and 3 bases from J, the junction kept 5 bases outside the gene matches. This CDR3 contains 14 residues.

This rearrangement joins TRBV29-1 to TRBJ2-2; D may be TRBD2 (6 bases). The CDR3 runs to 14 residues. The V gene's germline CDR1 is SQVTM and CDR2 ANQGSEA. The V gene lost 7 bases and the J gene lost 2 bases, with 14 bases spanning the gap. The CDR3 sequence is CSARGGVNTGELFF. The CDR3 DNA sequence: TGCAGCGCCCGAGGCGGGGTAAACACCGGGGAGCTGTTTTTT.

CDR3 nucleotides: TGTGCCAGCAGTAACGAAGCGGGGGTAGCAGATACGCAGTATTTT. It is translated as CASSNEAGVADTQYF. The chain employs TRBV6-1 and TRBJ2-3; 8 bases match TRBD2. V dropped 5 bases and J dropped 4; count of bases not matched to a gene: 8. The germline V gene has CDR1 MNHNS and CDR2 SASEGT. The CDR3 spans 15 residues.

This sequence joins TRBV25-1 and TRBJ1-2, with D unresolved. Germline V gene data show CDR1 as MGHDK and CDR2 as SYGVNS. V was pared by 5 bases and J by 8 bases, with 18 bases between. This CDR3 comprises 14 residues. DNA of the CDR3: TGTGCCAGCAGTCACTCGGTGGAACTATGGGGCTACACCTTC. Translation: CASSHSVELWGYTF.

The gene calls are TRBV2 and TRBJ1-5, with D tentatively TRBD1 (5 bases). Germline CDR1 is SNHLY and CDR2 is FYNNEI. The germline V and J ends were trimmed by 7 bases and 2 bases, with 15 bases remaining between them. This CDR3 contains 15 residues. Here the CDR3 reads CASTTDWGGNQPQHF. The DNA of the CDR3 is TGTGCCAGCACTACAGATTGGGGGGGCAATCAGCCCCAGCATTTT.

V and J are TRBV6-1 and TRBJ2-1, with D tentatively TRBD2 (5 bases). The CDR3 has 14 residues. Germline values: CDR1 MNHNS, CDR2 SASEGT. Trimming cost V 7 bases and J 0 bases, with 10 bases left between them. CDR3 DNA sequence: TGTGCCAGCAATACGGGGAGCTCCTACAATGAGCAGTTCTTC. Its translation is CASNTGSSYNEQFF.

The chain links TRBV6-1 to TRBJ1-2; TRBD1 matches at 7 bases. Germline CDR1 reads MNHNS; CDR2 reads SASEGT. With 6 bases clipped from V and 8 bases from J, the junction kept 15 bases outside the gene matches. The CDR3 spans 15 residues. The CDR3 nucleotides read TGTGCCAGCAGCAAGTGGGCAGGACAGGAAATAGGCTACACCTTC. Translation gives CASSKWAGQEIGYTF.

The chain has TRBV5-1 and TRBJ2-1; TRBD1 matches 9 bases. V was clipped by 4 bases and J by 6 bases; unmatched bases: 8. Germline loops: CDR1 SGHRS, CDR2 YFSETQ. This CDR3 contains 15 residues. Here the CDR3 DNA reads TGCGCCAGCAGCCTCCGGGACAGGGCGGGCAATGAGCAGTTCTTC. Residues: CASSLRDRAGNEQFF.